This entry lists 27 T cell receptor beta chains sequenced from one sample in a study of vaccination effects on CD4 cells after COVID-19. Sequenced by immunoSEQ multiplex PCR; TCRdb stores in-frame clones only, minus some. The sample has some 40,000 clones; 55% to 75% are singletons. Their antigens remain unidentified. Peptide-pool stimulation followed by sequencing identified expanded antigen-specific CD4+ clonotypes in the ViraFEST assay. Following an approximately ten-day culture, CD4+ T cells were purified. PCR confirmed that the person was infected with SARS-CoV-2 between March and December 2020. The starting material was CD4+ T cells from PBMCs cultured with HCoV-NL63 spike peptides, obtained before COVID-19 vaccination. Receptors originate from a human donor who had a prior SARS-CoV-2 infection.

The chain links TRBV27 to TRBJ2-7; no definite D call. This CDR3 has 16 residues. Germline CDR1 reads MNHEY; CDR2 reads SMNVEV (reference sequence). V was clipped by 2 bases and J by 1 base, with 15 bases between them. CDR3 loop: CASSLSTVESSYEQYF. Written as DNA, the CDR3 is TGTGCCAGCAGTTTAAGTACAGTAGAGAGTTCCTACGAGCAGTACTTC.

The chain couples TRBV21-1 to TRBJ2-7. TRBV21-1 is tagged as a pseudogene. The CDR3 is made up of 14 amino acids. CDR3 sequence (DNA): TGTGCCAGCAGCGCCCCGGAGGACACCTACGAGCAGTACTTC. Protein product: CASSAPEDTYEQYF.

This clone turned up a few times. The V and J genes are TRBV18 and TRBJ2-1; D remains unclear. Germline V CDR1 and CDR2: KGHSH, LQKENI. The germline V and J ends were trimmed by 1 base and 0 bases, with 16 bases remaining between them. The CDR3 extends over 18 amino acids. The CDR3 loop is CASSPQGSGVFSYNEQFF. CDR3 nucleotides: TGTGCCAGCTCACCACAAGGCTCCGGCGTCTTCTCCTACAATGAGCAGTTCTTC.

This clone was detected a few times. One end of the junction does not line up with germline, which may come from a read error. The chain carries TRBV2 and TRBJ1-1, with a weak D call TRBD1 (6 bases). From germline, CDR1 is SNHLY and CDR2 FYNNEI. The CDR3 totals 13 residues. The CDR3 sequence: CASSLDSRAEAFF. The CDR3 bases are TGTGCCAGCAGCTTGGACAGCCGAGCTGAGGCTTTCTTT.

V gene TRBV7-8 combines with J gene TRBJ2-3; 10 bases line up with TRBD1. J lost 4 bases, V lost 7 bases, and 14 bases had no gene match. Germline V gives CDR1 SGHVS, CDR2 FQNEAQ. The CDR3 is 17 amino acids. The DNA for the CDR3 is TGTGCCAGCAAGCGGACAGGGGGTTCGTGGGAGGCAGATACGCAGTATTTT. This encodes CASKRTGGSWEADTQYF.

The chain is built from TRBV25-1 and TRBJ2-1; 8 bases are shared with TRBD2. This CDR3 has 15 amino acids. Germline CDR1 is MGHDK and CDR2 is SYGVNS. J gave up 3 bases and V 4 bases, and 5 bases lay outside the gene matches. DNA for the CDR3: TGTGCCAGCAGTGTCCTAGCGGGTTTCTACAATGAGCAGTTCTTC. As protein: CASSVLAGFYNEQFF.

The rearrangement joins TRBV7-2 to TRBJ2-7; D gene ambiguous. Germline V gene sequence: CDR1 SGHTA, CDR2 FQGNSA. This CDR3 region has 14 residues. Trimming left V 5 bases short and J 2 bases short, with 13 bases between. CDR3 sequence (DNA): TGTGCCAGCAGCCCCGGCCAGCCCGCCTACGAGCAGTACTTC. Its translation is CASSPGQPAYEQYF.

Only a few counts were recorded for this clone. The rearrangement uses TRBV6-2 or TRBV6-3 and TRBJ2-7; 7 positions match TRBD1. Germline lookup yields CDR1 MNHEY and CDR2 SVGEGT. The length of the CDR3 is 12 residues. V shed 5 bases, J shed 6 bases, and the junction held 4 bases outside the gene matches. CDR3 nucleotides: TGTGCCAGCAGTACCAGGACAGGCGAGCAGTACTTC. Translation: CASSTRTGEQYF.

V gene TRBV5-1 combines with J gene TRBJ1-1; tentative D call: TRBD1 (6 bases). The germline V gene encodes CDR1 SGHRS and CDR2 YFSETQ. This CDR3 comprises 15 residues. Trimming pared 0 bases from V and 2 bases from J, leaving 11 bases between. CDR3 nucleotide sequence: TGCGCCAGCAGCTTGGTGGGAGGGGGTAACACTGAAGCTTTCTTT. It is translated as CASSLVGGGNTEAFF. Supplemented by reference TRBV5-1 and TRBJ1-1, the full variable domain reads KAGVTQTPRYLIKTRGQQVTLSCSPISGHRSVSWYQQTPGQGLQFLFEYFSETQRNKGNFPGRFSGRQFSNSRSEMNVSTLELGDSALYLCASSLVGGGNTEAFFGQGTRLTVV.

The V call is TRBV14, the J call TRBJ2-5, with D unresolved. This CDR3 is built from 13 residues. CDR1 and CDR2 (germline): SGHDN, FVKESK. The V end was cut by 5 bases, the J end by 5 bases, with 12 bases between. The CDR3 sequence: CASSYRPRETQYF. The CDR3, as DNA: TGTGCCAGCAGCTATAGGCCGCGGGAGACCCAGTACTTC.

This clone appeared once. This chain joins TRBV2 and TRBJ1-1; D remains unclear. Trimming shortened V by 7 bases and J by 2 bases, and 14 bases separated the two germline ends. CDR1 and CDR2 from the germline V gene are SNHLY and FYNNEI. The CDR3 is made up of 14 amino acids. The CDR3 sequence is CASTYYRANTEAFF. The DNA for the CDR3 is TGTGCCAGCACCTACTACCGGGCAAACACTGAAGCTTTCTTT.

The chain joins TRBV2 to TRBJ2-5; D unresolved. Trimming left V 9 bases short and J 1 base short, with 24 bases between. Looked up from germline, CDR1 is SNHLY and CDR2 is FYNNEI. The CDR3 sequence is 17 residues long. CDR3 sequence: CARTYGPAKRPQETQYF. The CDR3 DNA sequence: TGTGCCAGGACTTATGGGCCGGCGAAGAGACCCCAAGAGACCCAGTACTTC.

The V call is TRBV6-5, the J call TRBJ1-2, with D maybe TRBD1 (6 bases). Deletions cut 6 bases from V and 5 bases from J, with 16 bases between. Germline V gene sequence: CDR1 MNHEY, CDR2 SVGAGI. The CDR3 runs 14 residues. CDR3 region: CASRMGQEVYGYTF. CDR3 sequence (DNA): TGTGCCAGCAGGATGGGACAAGAGGTATATGGCTACACCTTC.

This clone was seen only a few times. This chain joins TRBV3-1 (or the pseudogene TRBV3-2) and TRBJ2-2, with TRBD2 as a possible D gene (5 bases). This CDR3 is built from 13 residues. V lost 2 bases, J lost 14 bases, and 15 bases lay in between. CDR1 is LGHDT, CDR2 YNNKEL, per germline (reference sequence). The CDR3 sequence: CASSQQLGGVLFF. In nucleotides, the CDR3 is TGTGCCAGCAGCCAACAGTTAGGAGGAGTTCTGTTTTTT.

This clone has just a few counts. The chain uses TRBV23-1 and TRBJ2-7; 8 nucleotides match TRBD1. TRBV23-1 is annotated as an ORF whose role is uncertain. This CDR3 is 13 amino acids long. Germline trimming cut 7 bases from V and 6 bases from J; bases unmatched to any gene: 8. The CDR3 reads CASTRRTGSEQYF. The CDR3 nucleotides are TGCGCCAGCACAAGAAGGACAGGGAGCGAGCAGTACTTC.

This chain uses TRBV29-1 with TRBJ1-4; 7 nucleotides agree with TRBD1. The V segment lost 5 bases and the J segment 4 bases; nucleotides outside the gene matches: 7. The CDR3 loop spans 14 amino acids. Germline CDR1 SQVTM, CDR2 ANQGSEA. The CDR3 nucleotides are TGCAGCGTTAGAAGGGACAGCTTTAATGAAAAACTGTTTTTT. Protein: CSVRRDSFNEKLFF.

This clone was detected a few times. The chain employs TRBV6-5 and TRBJ1-5, with 7 nucleotides matching TRBD1. Germline V gene data show CDR1 as MNHEY and CDR2 as SVGAGI. This CDR3 spans 15 amino acids. V was pared by 6 bases and J by 4 bases, with 9 bases of the junction left unmatched. CDR3 nucleotide sequence: TGTGCCAGCAGGAAATGGCAACAGGGGAATCAGCCCCAGCATTTT. It yields the protein CASRKWQQGNQPQHF.

The chain joins TRBV11-3 to TRBJ2-2; D is undetermined. The germline V and J ends were trimmed by 1 base and 6 bases, with 3 bases remaining between them. Germline V gives CDR1 SGHNT, CDR2 YENEEA. The CDR3 runs 12 residues. CDR3 coding DNA: TGTGCCAGCAGCTTAGGGGCCGGGGAGCTGTTTTTT. This encodes CASSLGAGELFF.

The chain employs TRBV5-6 and TRBJ2-7, with no clear D. V shed 4 bases and J shed 0 bases, with 14 bases lying between them. The CDR3 consists of 15 residues. Germline loops: CDR1 SGHDT, CDR2 YYEEEE. DNA of the CDR3: TGTGCCAGCAGCATGGGGATAACTCACTCCTACGAGCAGTACTTC. Translating gives CASSMGITHSYEQYF. Complete variable domain (other parts from reference TRBV5-6 and TRBJ2-7): DAGVTQSPTHLIKTRGQQVTLRCSPKSGHDTVSWYQQALGQGPQFIFQYYEEEERQRGNFPDRFSGHQFPNYSSELNVNALLLGDSALYLCASSMGITHSYEQYFGPGTRLTVT.

V usage is TRBV7-2 and J usage is TRBJ2-1; no clear D gene. Trimming took off 5 bases at V and 8 bases at J, with 7 bases between the two ends. CDR3 length: 11 amino acids. Germline CDR1 and CDR2: SGHTA and FQGNSA. The CDR3 region is CASSQVDEQFF. CDR3 in DNA: TGTGCCAGCAGCCAAGTCGATGAGCAGTTCTTC.

The J gene is TRBJ2-5, the V gene TRBV2; 7 bases match TRBD1. CDR3 length equals 15 residues. J gave up 5 bases and V 0 bases, and 6 bases lay outside the gene matches. Germline CDR1 is SNHLY and CDR2 is FYNNEI. The chain's CDR3 is CASSEATGVPETQYF. CDR3 nucleotides: TGTGCCAGCAGTGAAGCAACAGGGGTTCCGGAGACCCAGTACTTC.

The V and J genes are TRBV19 and TRBJ1-5; TRBD1 matches at 10 bases. V lost 5 bases, J lost 7 bases, and 8 bases stayed unmatched. The CDR3 is made up of 15 amino acids. Germline loops: CDR1 LNHDA, CDR2 SQIVND (reference sequence). The CDR3 protein is CASSALGQGSQPQHF. CDR3 bases: TGTGCCAGTAGTGCCCTGGGACAGGGGTCCCAGCCCCAGCATTTT.

CDR3 nucleotides: TGTGCCAGCAGTCGAGACAGGGCTGGGGCCAACGTCCTGACTTTC. It codes for CASSRDRAGANVLTF. The genes are TRBV6-4 and TRBJ2-6; 7 bases map to TRBD1. CDR1 is MRHNA and CDR2 is SNTAGT in the germline V gene. The V gene end was trimmed by 5 bases and the J gene end by 2 bases; junction bases not matched to a gene: 3. The length of the CDR3 is 15 residues.

The rearrangement uses TRBV2 and TRBJ2-1; D unresolved. From germline, CDR1 is SNHLY and CDR2 FYNNEI. This CDR3 region has 13 residues. Trimming pared 6 bases from V and 4 bases from J, leaving 10 bases between. DNA of the CDR3: TGTGCCAGCAGAGTCGACAAGTACAATGAGCAGTTCTTC. Translated: CASRVDKYNEQFF.

The chain couples TRBV19 to TRBJ2-6; 7 bases agree with TRBD1. The CDR3 is made up of 17 amino acids. Looked up from germline, CDR1 is LNHDA and CDR2 is SQIVND (reference sequence). The junction had 6 bases not matched to a gene; V was cut back by 3 bases and J by 1 base. CDR3 nucleotide sequence: TGTGCCAGTAGTATTATAGGGGGCGGTTCTGGGGCCAACGTCCTGACTTTC. Translation gives CASSIIGGGSGANVLTF.

The chain joins TRBV9 to TRBJ2-3; D is ambiguous. The CDR3 is 13 amino acids. Trimming pared 0 bases from V and 0 bases from J, leaving 2 bases between. Germline CDR1 SGDLS, CDR2 YYNGEE. CDR3 nucleotide sequence: TGTGCCAGCAGCGTAGCTAGCACAGATACGCAGTATTTT. The encoded protein is CASSVASTDTQYF. Full variable domain (rest looked up from reference TRBV9 and TRBJ2-3): DSGVTQTPKHLITATGQRVTLRCSPRSGDLSVYWYQQSLDQGLQFLIQYYNGEERAKGNILERFSAQQFPDLHSELNLSSLELGDSALYFCASSVASTDTQYFGPGTRLTVL.

The rearrangement uses TRBV3-1 (or the pseudogene TRBV3-2) and TRBJ2-3; D unresolved. V was clipped by 2 bases and J by 2 bases, with 11 bases between them. The CDR3 is made up of 15 amino acids. The germline gives CDR1 LGHDT, CDR2 YNNKEL (reference sequence). DNA for the CDR3: TGTGCCAGCAGCCAACTCCGCAACCCCACAGATACGCAGTATTTT. Translated: CASSQLRNPTDTQYF.